This T cell receptor beta chain was sequenced for a study of regulatory T cells in long-lasting Graves disease (dated by TCRdb to the early 2020s). With regard to the full study: Antithyroid drugs had been taken for less than 3 months by newly diagnosed Graves' disease patients. Peripheral blood TCR sequencing and RNA sequencing compared persistent Graves' disease patients with newly diagnosed Graves' disease patients. The study was registered as a clinical trial and conducted in China. A total of approximately 35 samples underwent TCR sequencing: around 13 from persistent and roughly 20 from newly diagnosed Graves' disease patients. The investigation overall reported the following: Compared with newly diagnosed patients, patients with persistent Graves' disease had lower TCR Shannon entropy and fewer highly expanded clones, which suggests clonal expansion. A larger number of public clonotypes was shared among persistent patients (2,741) than among newly diagnosed patients (around 870). The authors acknowledged the small sample size as a limitation that may reduce accuracy. Sequencing and analysis were limited to the TCR beta chain. The study examined only peripheral blood because the primary lesion, thyroid tissue, could not be accessed.

This clonotype was counted at least ten times. The clone's antigen remains unknown. Base qualities are not recorded, but no much larger clone differs from it by a single base. What the time point label conveys for this sample: newly diagnosed GD, antithyroid drugs for less than 3 months. For both TCR sequencing and RNA sequencing, RNA was extracted from PBMCs using TRIzol. The diagnosis of Graves' disease followed American Thyroid Association guidelines. The patients came from an endocrinology department in Xi'an, China. Each patient gave about 8.1 milliliters of peripheral blood, collected in an EDTA anticoagulant tube. PBMCs were isolated by Ficoll Paque Plus density gradient separation without further T cell sorting. RNA quality was checked with an Agilent 2100 Bioanalyzer and agarose gel, and concentration with a NanoDrop 2000. The library relied on multiplex PCR. TCRdb lists the instrument as Illumina HiSeq 4000. TCR beta libraries were built with iRepertoire HTBI primers and Arm-PCR amplification of CDR3 regions. Gel purification was performed on PCR products prior to sequencing. The paper's processing steps were these. Gene usage analysis of CDR3 amino acid clonotypes relied on the 55 to 80 TRBV and 15 or so TRBJ segments identified across samples. Filtered high-quality paired reads were merged into contigs using COPE and FqMerger. Contigs were aligned with BLAST to IMGT TRBV, TRBD and TRBJ reference genes, and CDR3 was defined per IMGT. Highly expanded clones were defined as clonotypes with a frequency above 0.1%. Repertoire diversity was measured by Shannon entropy, and V-J evenness by the Gini coefficient. A clonotype was considered public if more than one individual shared it. The raw public data were reprocessed by TCRdb itself: fastp quality trimming at Q25, MiXCR clonotype calling, in-frame beta chains only. Duplicate CDR3 protein sequences are folded into a single record with the most common DNA and genes. These V and J calls rely on TCRdb rather than the paper's analysis. Present in this sample are approximately 540,000 distinct CDR3 sequences, about 12% of which were seen just once. Of the sample, 7.5% to 9% falls within the top ten clones.

This same sample was also taken into another study, of T cells in Graves' hyperthyroidism and ophthalmopathy. Reported in the second study: A patient counted as having stable Graves' hyperthyroidism if no progression to ophthalmopathy occurred over 18 months of follow-up. Hyperthyroidism patients were newly diagnosed, had a disease duration of under 2 months, and were aged 18 to 65 years. The study excluded patients with uncontrolled infections, other autoimmune diseases, pregnancy or lactation. Diagnoses were based on clinical symptoms, serum thyroxine and TRAb, thyroid ultrasound and orbital computed tomography. The TCR CDR3 was subjected to a first round of RT-PCR using the HTBI primer set and the Qiagen OneStep RT-PCR kit. Most expanded thyroid clonotypes (frequency above 0.001) were also found in blood, which suggests that blood repertoires may mirror thyroid immune responses. A model built on a 13 V-J signature distinguished ophthalmopathy from stable hyperthyroidism, reaching around 90% sensitivity and 81.08% specificity in cross-validation and 80%/75% in testing. In validation, progression to ophthalmopathy was predicted by the model with 55% to 71% sensitivity and 72% to 85% specificity, a median of approximately 7.1 months before onset. To identify distinguishing TCR V-J signatures, a discovery cohort of 90 to 100 patients was used, comprising 43 with Graves' ophthalmopathy and around 57 with stable Graves' hyperthyroidism. Prospective prediction of ophthalmopathy was tested in an independent validation cohort consisting of roughly 19 hyperthyroidism patients and about 17 patients who later progressed to ophthalmopathy. The roughly 100 discovery patients were randomly divided into training and test sets at a 7:3 ratio. The study also compared thyroid tissue and blood T-cell repertoires from about six Graves' hyperthyroidism patients. Following sampling, methimazole starting at 30 mg daily was given to hyperthyroidism patients, and high-dose intravenous methylprednisolone was given to ophthalmopathy patients. The libraries were constructed in a second round of multiplex PCR and then size-selected and purified. Libraries were sequenced paired-end with 100 bp reads on an Illumina HiSeq2000. SOAPnuke was used to process the raw data, removing reads that contained adapters or uncalled bases, had a mean Phred below 15, or lacked an exact match to the constant primer or identifier. COPE v1.2.5 was used to merge high-quality paired reads, and clonotypes were defined as unique nucleotide sequences. MiTCR v1.1 was used to align the clonotypes against IMGT TRBV, TRBD and TRBJ reference segments. The analysis was restricted to V-J combinations with a frequency above 0.0001, which together covered about 99% of the repertoires. A TCS score was defined as the ratio of F50 (clonal expansion) to E x V (chaos), with BLOSUM62-based TCRdist applied between CDR3 peptides within each V-J. Welch's t-statistics and random forest reduced around 550 V-J features to 13, which were used in a naive Bayes classifier (R e1071). No statistical method was used to fix the sample size in advance, and group allocation was not hidden from the investigators. The paper describes TCR Vbeta CDR3 sequencing of 120 to 150 peripheral blood samples, made up of approximately 40 ophthalmopathy patients, around 73 hyperthyroidism patients and roughly 17 progressor patients.

The material sequenced was peripheral blood mononuclear cells (PBMCs), taken at new diagnosis, from a patient treated with antithyroid drugs. This receptor was obtained from a woman aged 25-40 years with Graves disease. Donor details come from another sample of the same person, matched by shared clones.

The nucleotide sequence is given as TGTGCCAGTGGACAGGTGGATTCACCCCTCCACTTT. This yields the protein CASGQVDSPLHF. The chain was built from TRBV11-1 and TRBJ1-6; 7 central nucleotides agree with TRBD1. Sequences SGHAT (CDR1) and FQDESV (CDR2) are obtained from the germline V gene (reference sequence). Compared with germline, V lacks 9 bases and J lacks 8 bases; bases without a gene match: 4. Counted from cysteine to phenylalanine, this CDR3 has 12 amino acids. The read is trimmed to its CDR3 DNA, 36 bases read in frame from base 1.